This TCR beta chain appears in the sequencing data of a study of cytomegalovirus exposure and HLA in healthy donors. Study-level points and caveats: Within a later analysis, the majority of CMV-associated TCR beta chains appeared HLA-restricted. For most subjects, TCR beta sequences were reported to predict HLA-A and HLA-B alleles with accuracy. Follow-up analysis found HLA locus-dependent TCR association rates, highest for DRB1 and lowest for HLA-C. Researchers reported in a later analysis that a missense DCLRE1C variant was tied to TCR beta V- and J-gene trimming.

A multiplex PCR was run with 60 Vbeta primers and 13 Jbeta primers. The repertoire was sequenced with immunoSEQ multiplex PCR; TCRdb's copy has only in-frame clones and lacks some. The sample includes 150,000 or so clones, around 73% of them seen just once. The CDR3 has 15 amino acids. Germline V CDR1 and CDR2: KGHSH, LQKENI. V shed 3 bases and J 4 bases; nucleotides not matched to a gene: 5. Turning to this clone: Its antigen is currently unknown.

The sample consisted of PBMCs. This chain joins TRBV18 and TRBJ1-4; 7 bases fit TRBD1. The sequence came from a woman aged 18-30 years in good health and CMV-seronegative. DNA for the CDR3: TGTGCCAGCTCACCCGACAGGGAATATAATGAAAAACTGTTTTTT. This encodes CASSPDREYNEKLFF.